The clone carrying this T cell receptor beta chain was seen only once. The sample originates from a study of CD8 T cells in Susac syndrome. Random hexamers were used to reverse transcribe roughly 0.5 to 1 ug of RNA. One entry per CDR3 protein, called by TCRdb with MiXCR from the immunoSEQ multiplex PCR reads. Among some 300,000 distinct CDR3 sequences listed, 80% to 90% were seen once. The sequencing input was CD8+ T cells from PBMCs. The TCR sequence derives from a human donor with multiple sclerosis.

The CDR3 DNA reads TGTGCCAGCAGCCGGACTAGCCCCGGGGAGCTGTTTTTT. This gives the protein CASSRTSPGELFF. The chain couples TRBV7-3 to TRBJ2-2; 8 bases are shared with TRBD2. In germline, CDR1 is SGHTA, CDR2 FQGTGA. After removal of 5 bases from V and 6 bases from J, the junction contained 2 bases not matched to a gene. The CDR3 runs 13 residues.